This TCR beta chain was documented in a study of regulatory T cells in long-lasting Graves disease. This clonotype was counted ten times or more. Building of the TCR beta libraries involved iRepertoire HTBI primers and Arm-PCR of CDR3 regions. Using its own MiXCR run on the multiplex PCR reads, TCRdb lists one record per CDR3 protein. The table has roughly 490,000 distinct CDR3 sequences, around a fifth seen once; the top ten hold about an eighth. Deletions cut 0 bases from V and 8 bases from J, with 5 bases between. The germline V gene has CDR1 LGHNT and CDR2 FRNRAP. The CDR3 covers 13 residues. The sample's time point: persistent/refractory GD, antithyroid drugs over 5 years with positive TRAb. PBMCs provided the RNA from which the TCR library was made.

V is TRBV12-5 and J is TRBJ1-6; D remains unclear. The sample was peripheral blood mononuclear cells (PBMCs), taken when the disease was refractory, from a patient treated with antithyroid drugs. This clonotype was sampled from a female donor with Graves disease. The CDR3, as DNA: TGTGCTAGTGGTTTGGTACCGGATTCACCCCTCCACTTT. Amino acids: CASGLVPDSPLHF.